This T cell receptor (beta chain) was identified in a study of blood T cell repertoires in COVID-19. Cohort placement rested on clinical history that participants reported themselves. As processed by the authors: Quantification of nucleated cells was approximated via reference gene primer amplification. Generated by immunoSEQ multiplex PCR, the TCRdb table keeps only in-frame clones and is missing some. Clone size and V and J calls were adopted from that table, with D and trimming inferred from the DNA. The table shows fewer than 350,000 clones, with around 90% occurring only once. From germline, CDR1 is SGHRS and CDR2 YFSETQ. After removal of 0 bases from V and 8 bases from J, the junction contained 2 bases not matched to a gene. The CDR3 sequence is 15 residues long.

The sequence derives from a woman in her thirties with acute COVID-19. The V gene is TRBV5-1, the J gene TRBJ1-6, with TRBD1 identical over 10 bases. Sequencing used PBMCs or T cells enriched from blood (not recorded which). DNA of the CDR3: TGCGCCAGCAGCTTGGCCGGGACAGGGGATTCACCCCTCCACTTT. It specifies CASSLAGTGDSPLHF.